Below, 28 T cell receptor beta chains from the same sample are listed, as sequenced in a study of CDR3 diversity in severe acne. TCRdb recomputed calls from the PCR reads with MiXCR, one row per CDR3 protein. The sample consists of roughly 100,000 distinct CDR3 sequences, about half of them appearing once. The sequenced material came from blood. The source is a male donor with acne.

The CDR3 coding sequence is TGCAGTGCTAGAGGGGGGAGGGGTATTGATTCACCCCTCCACTTT. Translation gives CSARGGRGIDSPLHF. The chain joins TRBV20-1 to TRBJ1-6; D may be TRBD1 (5 bases). Germline CDR1 DFQATT, CDR2 SNEGSKA (reference sequence). Between the trimmed V and J ends, which lost 1 base and 8 bases, there was a span of 15 bases. CDR3 length equals 15 residues.

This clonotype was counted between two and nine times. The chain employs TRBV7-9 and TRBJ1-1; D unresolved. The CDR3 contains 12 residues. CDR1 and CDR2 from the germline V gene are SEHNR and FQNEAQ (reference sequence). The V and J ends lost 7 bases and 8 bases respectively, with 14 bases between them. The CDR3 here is CASTLSPGEAFF. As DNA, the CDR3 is TGTGCCAGCACCCTAAGCCCAGGAGAAGCTTTCTTT. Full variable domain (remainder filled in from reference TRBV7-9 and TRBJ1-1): DTGVSQNPRHKITKRGQNVTFRCDPISEHNRLYWYRQTLGQGPEFLTYFQNEAQLEKSRLLSDRFSAERPKGSFSTLEIQRTEQGDSAMYLCASTLSPGEAFFGQGTRLTVV.

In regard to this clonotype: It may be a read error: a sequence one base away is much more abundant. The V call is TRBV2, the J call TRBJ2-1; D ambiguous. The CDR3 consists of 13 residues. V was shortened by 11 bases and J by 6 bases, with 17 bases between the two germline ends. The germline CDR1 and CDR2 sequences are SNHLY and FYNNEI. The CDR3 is CAGSRADFNEQFF. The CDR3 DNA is TGTGCCGGCTCACGAGCCGACTTCAATGAGCAGTTCTTC.

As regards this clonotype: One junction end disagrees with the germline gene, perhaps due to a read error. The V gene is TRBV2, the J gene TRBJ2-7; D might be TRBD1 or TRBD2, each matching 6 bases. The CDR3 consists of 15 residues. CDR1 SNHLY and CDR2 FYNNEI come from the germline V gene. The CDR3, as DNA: TGCGCCAGCAGTTTGGGAGGACAGAACCCCTACGAGCAGTACTTC. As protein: CASSLGGQNPYEQYF.

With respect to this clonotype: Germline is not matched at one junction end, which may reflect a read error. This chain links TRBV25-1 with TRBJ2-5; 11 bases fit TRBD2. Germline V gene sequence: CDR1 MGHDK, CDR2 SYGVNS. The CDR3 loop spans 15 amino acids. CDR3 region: CATSDMASGGETQYF. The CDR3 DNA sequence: TGTGCCACCAGTGATATGGCTAGCGGGGGGGAGACCCAGTACTTC.

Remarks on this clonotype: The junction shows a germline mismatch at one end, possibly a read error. CDR3 loop: CASSVAGVFRSEQFF. In DNA form, the CDR3 reads TGTGCCAGCAGCGTAGCGGGAGTCTTCCGCAGTGAGCAGTTCTTC. The chain uses TRBV7-9 and TRBJ2-1; 9 nucleotides agree with TRBD2. Per germline, CDR1 SEHNR and CDR2 FQNEAQ (reference sequence). The CDR3 contains 15 residues. The variable domain in full, completed from reference TRBV7-9 and TRBJ2-1, reads DTGVSQNPRHKITKRGQNVTFRCDPISEHNRLYWYRQTLGQGPEFLTYFQNEAQLEKSRLLSDRFSAERPKGSFSTLEIQRTEQGDSAMYLCASSVAGVFRSEQFFGPGTRLTVL.

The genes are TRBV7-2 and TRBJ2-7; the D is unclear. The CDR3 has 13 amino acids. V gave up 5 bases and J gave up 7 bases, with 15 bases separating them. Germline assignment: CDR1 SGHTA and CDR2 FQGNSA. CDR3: CASSRLGSWEQYF. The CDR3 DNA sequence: TGTGCCAGCAGCCGGTTGGGGTCGTGGGAGCAGTACTTC.

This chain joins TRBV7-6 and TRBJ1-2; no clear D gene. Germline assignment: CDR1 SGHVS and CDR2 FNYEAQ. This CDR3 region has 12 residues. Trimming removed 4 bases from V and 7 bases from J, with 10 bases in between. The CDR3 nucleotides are TGTGCCAGCAGCTCGGGAGGGTCTGGCTACACCTTC. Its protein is CASSSGGSGYTF.

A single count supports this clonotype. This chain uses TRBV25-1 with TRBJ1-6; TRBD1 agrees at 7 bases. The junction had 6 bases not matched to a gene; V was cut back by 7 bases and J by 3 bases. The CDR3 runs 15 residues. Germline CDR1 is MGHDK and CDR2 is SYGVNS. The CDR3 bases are TGTGCCAGCACTAGCCGGGACAGCTATAATTCACCCCTCCACTTT. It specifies CASTSRDSYNSPLHF.

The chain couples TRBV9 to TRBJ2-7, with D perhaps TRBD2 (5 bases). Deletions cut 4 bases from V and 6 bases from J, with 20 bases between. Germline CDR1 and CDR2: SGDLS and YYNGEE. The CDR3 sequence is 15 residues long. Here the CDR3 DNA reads TGTGCCAGCAGCTCTAACGGGGAACGCCTCGGCGAGCAGTACTTC. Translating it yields CASSSNGERLGEQYF. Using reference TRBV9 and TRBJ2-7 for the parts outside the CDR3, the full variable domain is DSGVTQTPKHLITATGQRVTLRCSPRSGDLSVYWYQQSLDQGLQFLIQYYNGEERAKGNILERFSAQQFPDLHSELNLSSLELGDSALYFCASSSNGERLGEQYFGPGTRLTVT.

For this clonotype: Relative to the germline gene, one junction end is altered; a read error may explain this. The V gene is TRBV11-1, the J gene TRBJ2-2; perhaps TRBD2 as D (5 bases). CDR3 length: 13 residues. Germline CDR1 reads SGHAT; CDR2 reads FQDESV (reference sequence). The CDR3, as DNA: TGCGCCAGCAGTGAGCGGTGGACCGGGGAGCTGTTTTTT. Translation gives CASSERWTGELFF.

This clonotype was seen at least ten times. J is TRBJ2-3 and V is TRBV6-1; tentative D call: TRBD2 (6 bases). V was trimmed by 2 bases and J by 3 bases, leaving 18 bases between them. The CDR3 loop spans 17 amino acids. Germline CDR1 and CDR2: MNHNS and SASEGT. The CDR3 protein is CASSENGLAFYTDTQYF. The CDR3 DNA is TGTGCCAGCAGTGAAAATGGCCTAGCGTTTTATACAGATACGCAGTATTTT.

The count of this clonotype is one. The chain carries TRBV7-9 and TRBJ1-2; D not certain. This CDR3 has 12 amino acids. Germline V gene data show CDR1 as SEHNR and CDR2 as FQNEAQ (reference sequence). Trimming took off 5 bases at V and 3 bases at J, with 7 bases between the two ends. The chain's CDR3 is CASSIDHYGYTF. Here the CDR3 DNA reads TGTGCCAGCAGCATCGACCACTATGGCTACACCTTC.

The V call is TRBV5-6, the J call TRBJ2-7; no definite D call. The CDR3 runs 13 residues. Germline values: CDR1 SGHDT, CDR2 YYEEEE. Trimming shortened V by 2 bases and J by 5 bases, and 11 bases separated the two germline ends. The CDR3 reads CASSFRVWDEQYF. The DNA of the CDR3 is TGTGCCAGCAGCTTTAGGGTCTGGGACGAGCAGTACTTC.

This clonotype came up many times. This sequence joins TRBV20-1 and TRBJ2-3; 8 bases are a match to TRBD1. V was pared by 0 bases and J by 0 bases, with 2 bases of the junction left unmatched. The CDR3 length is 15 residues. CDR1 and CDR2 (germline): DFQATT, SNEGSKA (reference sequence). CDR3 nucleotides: TGCAGTGCTAGAGATGACAGGGGTAGCACAGATACGCAGTATTTT. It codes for CSARDDRGSTDTQYF.

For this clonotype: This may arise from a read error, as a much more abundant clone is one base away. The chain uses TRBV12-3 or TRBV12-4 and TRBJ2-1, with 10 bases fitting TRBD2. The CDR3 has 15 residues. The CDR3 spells CASSLPLAGAGEQSF. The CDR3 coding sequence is TGTGCCAGCAGTTTACCCCTAGCGGGAGCGGGTGAGCAGTCCTTC.

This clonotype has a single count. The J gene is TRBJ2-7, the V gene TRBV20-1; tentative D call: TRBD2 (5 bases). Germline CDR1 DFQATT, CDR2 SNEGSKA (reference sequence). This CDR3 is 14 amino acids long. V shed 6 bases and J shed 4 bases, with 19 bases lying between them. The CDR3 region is CSASSYAGLYEQYF. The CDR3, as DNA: TGCAGTGCCAGCAGTTACGCGGGTTTGTACGAGCAGTACTTC.

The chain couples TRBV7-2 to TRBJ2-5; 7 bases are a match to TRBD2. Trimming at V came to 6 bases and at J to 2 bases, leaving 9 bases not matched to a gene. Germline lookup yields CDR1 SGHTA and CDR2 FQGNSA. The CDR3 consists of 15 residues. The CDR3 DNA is TGTGCCAGCAGACGTAGTCGGCGGGAGCAAGAGACCCAGTACTTC. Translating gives CASRRSRREQETQYF.

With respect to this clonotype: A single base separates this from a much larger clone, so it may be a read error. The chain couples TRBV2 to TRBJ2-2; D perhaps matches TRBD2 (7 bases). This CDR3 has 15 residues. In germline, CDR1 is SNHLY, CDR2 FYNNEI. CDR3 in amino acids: CATKQSERGSGELLF. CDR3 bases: TGTGCCACGAAGCAGTCCGAAAGGGGGAGCGGGGAGCTGCTTTTT.

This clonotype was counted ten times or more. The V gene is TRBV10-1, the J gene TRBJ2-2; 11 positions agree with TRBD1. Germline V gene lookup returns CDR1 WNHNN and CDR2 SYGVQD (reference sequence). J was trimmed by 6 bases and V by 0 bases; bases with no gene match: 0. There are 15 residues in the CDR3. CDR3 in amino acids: CASSESGQGAGELFF. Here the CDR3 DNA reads TGCGCCAGCAGTGAGTCGGGACAGGGGGCCGGGGAGCTGTTTTTT.

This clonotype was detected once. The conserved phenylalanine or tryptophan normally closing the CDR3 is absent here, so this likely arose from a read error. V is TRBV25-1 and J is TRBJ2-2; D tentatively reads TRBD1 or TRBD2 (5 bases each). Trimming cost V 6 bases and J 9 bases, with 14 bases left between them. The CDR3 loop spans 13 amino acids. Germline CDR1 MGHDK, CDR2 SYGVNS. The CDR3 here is CASRGRAPRELFL. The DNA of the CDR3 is TGTGCCAGCAGGGGGCGGGCTCCGAGGGAGCTGTTTCTT.

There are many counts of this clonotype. CDR3 sequence reads: CASSFRGDTQYF. For the CDR3, the DNA is TGTGCCAGCAGTTTTCGCGGGGATACGCAGTATTTT. This chain joins TRBV12-3 or TRBV12-4 and TRBJ2-3, with D perhaps matching TRBD2 (5 bases). CDR3 length: 12 amino acids. Trimming took off 3 bases at V and 6 bases at J, with 7 bases between the two ends.

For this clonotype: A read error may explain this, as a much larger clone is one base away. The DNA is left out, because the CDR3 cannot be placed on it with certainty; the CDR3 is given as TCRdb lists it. The CDR3 loop is CSALPGTGYYGCTF. The chain carries TRBV29-1 and TRBJ1-2; the D call of TRBD1 is as the table states it, not checked on the DNA. A total of 14 residues make up the CDR3, ends included. Germline loops: CDR1 SQVTM, CDR2 ANQGSEA.

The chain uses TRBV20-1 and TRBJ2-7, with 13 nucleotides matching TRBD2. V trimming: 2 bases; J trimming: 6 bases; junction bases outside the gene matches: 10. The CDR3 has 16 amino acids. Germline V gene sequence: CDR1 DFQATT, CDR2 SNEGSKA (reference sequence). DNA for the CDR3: TGCAGTGCTAGACAAAGGACTAGCGGGAGAGTTGGCGAGCAGTACTTC. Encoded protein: CSARQRTSGRVGEQYF.

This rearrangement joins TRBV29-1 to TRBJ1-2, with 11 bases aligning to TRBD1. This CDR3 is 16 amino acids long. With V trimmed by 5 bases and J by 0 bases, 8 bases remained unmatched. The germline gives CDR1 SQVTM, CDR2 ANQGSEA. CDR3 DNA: TGCAGCGTTCGGGCGGGACAGGGGGGCACTAACTATGGCTACACCTTC. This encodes CSVRAGQGGTNYGYTF.

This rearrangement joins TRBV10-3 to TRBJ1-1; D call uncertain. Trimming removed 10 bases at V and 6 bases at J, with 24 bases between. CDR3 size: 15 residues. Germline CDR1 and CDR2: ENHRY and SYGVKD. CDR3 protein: CASREKGANIPEAFF. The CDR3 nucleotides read TGTGCCAGCAGAGAGAAGGGTGCCAACATCCCTGAAGCTTTCTTT.

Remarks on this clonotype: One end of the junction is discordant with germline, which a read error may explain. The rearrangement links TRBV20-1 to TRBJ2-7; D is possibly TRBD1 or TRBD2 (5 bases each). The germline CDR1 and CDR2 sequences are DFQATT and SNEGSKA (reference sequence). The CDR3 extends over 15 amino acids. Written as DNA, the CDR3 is TGCAGTGCTAGGTCAGCAGGGAGTTTCTCCTACGGGCAGTACTTC. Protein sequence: CSARSAGSFSYGQYF.

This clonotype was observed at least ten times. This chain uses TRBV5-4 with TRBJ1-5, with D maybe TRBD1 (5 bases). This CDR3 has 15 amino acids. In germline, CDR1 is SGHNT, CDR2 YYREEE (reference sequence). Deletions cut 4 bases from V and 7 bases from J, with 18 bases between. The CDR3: CASSPGTDKGQPQHF. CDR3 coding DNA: TGTGCCAGCAGCCCCGGGACGGATAAGGGACAGCCCCAGCATTTT. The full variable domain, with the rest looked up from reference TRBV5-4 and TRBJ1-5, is ETGVTQSPTHLIKTRGQQVTLRCSSQSGHNTVSWYQQALGQGPQFIFQYYREEENGRGNFPPRFSGLQFPNYSSELNVNALELDDSALYLCASSPGTDKGQPQHFGDGTRLSIL.